The rows below give T cell receptor beta chains drawn from one sample of a study of blood T cell repertoires in COVID-19. Clones were read by immunoSEQ multiplex PCR, and TCRdb kept only the in-frame ones, dropping some. Seen here are under 150,000 clones, 70% to 85% observed once, and the top ten hold roughly 7.1%. Sequencing was carried out using peripheral blood. The receptors were sampled from a man in his 70s with active or convalescent COVID-19. The CDR3 runs from the conserved cysteine through the conserved F or W. A D gene is named only where the DNA matches it firmly. The size field is filled for only some rows; it gives once, few, many or a size class.

V	length	D	J	size	CDR3	DNA
TRBV14	15	TRBD2	TRBJ2-1	.	CASSQGAGGYNEQFF	TGTGCCAGCAGCCAAGGAGCGGGGGGCTACAATGAGCAGTTCTTC
TRBV6-5	15	TRBD1	TRBJ1-2	.	CASRGADRGNYGYTF	TGTGCCAGCAGGGGCGCGGACAGGGGGAACTATGGCTACACCTTC
TRBV19	14	TRBD1	TRBJ1-4	once	CASSVDRGFEKLFF	TGTGCCAGTAGTGTCGACAGGGGGTTTGAAAAACTGTTTTTT
TRBV7-2	14	.	TRBJ2-3	.	CASSPRTGSDTQYF	TGTGCCAGCAGCCCTAGGACTGGATCAGATACGCAGTATTTT
TRBV6-5	14	.	TRBJ2-2	medium-sized	CASSYSSQLSGLFF	TGTGCCAGCAGTTACTCGTCACAGCTGAGTGGGCTGTTTTTT
TRBV21-1	13	.	TRBJ2-7	.	CAARRELFYEQYF	TGTGCCGCCCGCCGGGAGTTATTCTACGAGCAGTACTTC
TRBV24-1	17	TRBD2	TRBJ2-1	.	CATSDARRAGGISEQFF	TGTGCCACCAGTGATGCCCGACGAGCGGGGGGGATAAGTGAGCAGTTCTTC
TRBV10-3	13	.	TRBJ1-1	.	CAITGQLNTEAFF	TGTGCCATCACGGGACAACTGAACACTGAAGCTTTCTTT
TRBV6-5	12	TRBD1	TRBJ2-7	.	CATGQGPYEQYF	TGTGCCACCGGACAGGGGCCCTACGAGCAGTACTTC
TRBV24-1	15	TRBD1	TRBJ2-3	.	CATSDPGQGDVTQYF	TGTGCCACCAGTGACCCTGGACAGGGCGACGTGACGCAGTATTTT
TRBV4-1	16	TRBD2	TRBJ2-7	.	CASKQGWSSGGYEQYF	TGCGCCAGCAAACAGGGGTGGTCTAGCGGGGGATACGAGCAGTACTTC
TRBV30	14	.	TRBJ1-3	.	CAWEGAGTRNTIYF	TGTGCCTGGGAGGGAGCAGGGACTAGAAACACCATATATTTT
TRBV11-2	16	.	TRBJ1-3	few	CASSSLRGSSGNTIYF	TGTGCCAGCAGCTCCTTACGGGGATCCTCCGGAAACACCATATATTTT
TRBV28	16	TRBD1	TRBJ1-5	.	CASSLVRDRGFQPQHF	TGTGCCAGCAGTTTGGTCCGGGACAGGGGCTTTCAGCCCCAGCATTTT
TRBV11-2	13	.	TRBJ1-2	.	CASSPPVSYGYTF	TGTGCCAGCAGCCCCCCAGTAAGCTATGGCTACACCTTC
TRBV10-3	12	.	TRBJ2-3	.	CATRGVTDTQYF	TGTGCCACCCGGGGTGTGACAGATACGCAGTATTTT
TRBV19	15	TRBD1	TRBJ2-2	.	CASSTRTGVDGELFF	TGTGCCAGTAGTACCAGGACAGGGGTTGACGGGGAGCTGTTTTTT
TRBV7-2	16	.	TRBJ2-5	.	CASSLHGAGWRETQYF	TGTGCCAGCAGCTTACACGGTGCAGGGTGGAGAGAGACCCAGTACTTC
TRBV28	17	TRBD2	TRBJ2-3	.	CASIPPGTSIEGDTQYF	TGTGCCAGCATCCCACCAGGGACTAGCATTGAGGGAGATACGCAGTATTTT
TRBV5-1	13	TRBD1	TRBJ2-7	.	CASSQGTAYEQYF	TGCGCCAGCAGCCAGGGGACAGCCTACGAGCAGTACTTC